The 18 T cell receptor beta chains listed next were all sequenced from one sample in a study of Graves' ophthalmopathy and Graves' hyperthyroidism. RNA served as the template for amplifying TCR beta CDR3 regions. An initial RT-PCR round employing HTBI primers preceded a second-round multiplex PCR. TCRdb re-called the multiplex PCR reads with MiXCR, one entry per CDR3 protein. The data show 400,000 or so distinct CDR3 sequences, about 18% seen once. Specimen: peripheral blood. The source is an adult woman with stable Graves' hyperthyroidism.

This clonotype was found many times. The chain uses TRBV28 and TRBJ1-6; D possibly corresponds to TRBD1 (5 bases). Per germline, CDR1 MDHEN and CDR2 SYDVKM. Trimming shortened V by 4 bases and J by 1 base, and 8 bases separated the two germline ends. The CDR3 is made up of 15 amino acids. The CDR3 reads CASSSTGSYNSPLHF. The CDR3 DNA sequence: TGTGCCAGCAGTTCTACAGGTTCCTATAATTCACCCCTCCACTTT.

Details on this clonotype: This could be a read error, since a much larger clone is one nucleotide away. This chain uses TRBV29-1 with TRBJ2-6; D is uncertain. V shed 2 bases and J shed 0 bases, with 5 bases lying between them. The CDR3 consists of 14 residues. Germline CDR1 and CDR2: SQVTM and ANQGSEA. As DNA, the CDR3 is TGCAGCGTTGAATCGGCCTCTGGGGCCAACGTCCTGACTTTC. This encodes CSVESASGANVLTF.

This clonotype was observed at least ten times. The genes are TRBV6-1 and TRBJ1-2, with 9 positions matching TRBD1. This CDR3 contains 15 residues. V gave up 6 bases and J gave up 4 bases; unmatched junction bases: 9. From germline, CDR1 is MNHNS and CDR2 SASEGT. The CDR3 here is CASRQPDRGGYGYTF. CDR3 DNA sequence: TGTGCCAGCAGGCAACCTGACAGGGGGGGCTATGGCTACACCTTC.

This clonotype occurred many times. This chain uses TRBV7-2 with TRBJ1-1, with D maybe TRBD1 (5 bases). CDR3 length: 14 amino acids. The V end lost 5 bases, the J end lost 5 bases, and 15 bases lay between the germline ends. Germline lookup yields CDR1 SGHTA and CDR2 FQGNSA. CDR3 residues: CASSPWQGRTEAFF. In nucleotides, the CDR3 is TGTGCCAGCAGCCCTTGGCAGGGAAGGACTGAAGCTTTCTTT.

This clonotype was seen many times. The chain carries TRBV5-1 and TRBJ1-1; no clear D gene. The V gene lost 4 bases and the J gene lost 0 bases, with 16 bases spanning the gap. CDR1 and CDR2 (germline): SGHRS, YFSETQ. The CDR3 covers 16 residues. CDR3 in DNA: TGCGCCAGCAGCAAGCTTTCGGGAGCGCTGAACACTGAAGCTTTCTTT. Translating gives CASSKLSGALNTEAFF.

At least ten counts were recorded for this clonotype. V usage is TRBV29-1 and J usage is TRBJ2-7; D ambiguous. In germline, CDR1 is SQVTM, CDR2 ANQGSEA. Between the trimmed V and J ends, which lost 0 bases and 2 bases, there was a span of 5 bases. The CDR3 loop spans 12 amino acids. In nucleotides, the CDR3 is TGCAGCGTTGAAGACAGTACCTACGAGCAGTACTTC. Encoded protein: CSVEDSTYEQYF.

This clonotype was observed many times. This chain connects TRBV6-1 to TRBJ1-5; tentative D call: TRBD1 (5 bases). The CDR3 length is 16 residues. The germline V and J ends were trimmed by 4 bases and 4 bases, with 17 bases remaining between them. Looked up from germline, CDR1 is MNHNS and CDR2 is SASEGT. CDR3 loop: CASSAWAGHTNQPQHF. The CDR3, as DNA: TGTGCCAGCAGTGCTTGGGCAGGGCACACGAATCAGCCCCAGCATTTT.

CDR3 protein: CASTFGGLAGETQYF. DNA of the CDR3: TGTGCCAGCACTTTTGGCGGACTAGCGGGTGAGACCCAGTACTTC. V and J are TRBV2 and TRBJ2-5; 11 bases are shared with TRBD2. The length of the CDR3 is 15 residues. J gave up 5 bases and V 7 bases, and 9 bases lay outside the gene matches. Germline CDR1 is SNHLY and CDR2 is FYNNEI.

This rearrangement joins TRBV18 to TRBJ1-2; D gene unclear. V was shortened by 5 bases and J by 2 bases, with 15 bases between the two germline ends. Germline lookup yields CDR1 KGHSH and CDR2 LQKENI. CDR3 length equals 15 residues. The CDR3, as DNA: TGTGCCAGCTCATCCCGTGTCAGAGAAAACTATGGCTACACCTTC. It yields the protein CASSSRVRENYGYTF.

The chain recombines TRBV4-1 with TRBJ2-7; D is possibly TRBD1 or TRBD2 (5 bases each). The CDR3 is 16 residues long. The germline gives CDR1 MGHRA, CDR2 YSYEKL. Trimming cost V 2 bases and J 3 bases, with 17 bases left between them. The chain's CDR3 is CASSQNHGARGYEQYF. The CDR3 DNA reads TGCGCCAGCAGCCAAAACCACGGGGCGAGGGGCTACGAGCAGTACTTC.

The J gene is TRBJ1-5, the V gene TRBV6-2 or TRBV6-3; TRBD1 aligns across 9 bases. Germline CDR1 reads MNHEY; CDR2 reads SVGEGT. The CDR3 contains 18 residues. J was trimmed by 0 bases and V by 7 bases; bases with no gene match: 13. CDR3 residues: CASNDRYKQGASNQPQHF. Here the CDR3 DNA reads TGTGCCAGCAACGACCGCTATAAACAGGGGGCTAGCAATCAGCCCCAGCATTTT.

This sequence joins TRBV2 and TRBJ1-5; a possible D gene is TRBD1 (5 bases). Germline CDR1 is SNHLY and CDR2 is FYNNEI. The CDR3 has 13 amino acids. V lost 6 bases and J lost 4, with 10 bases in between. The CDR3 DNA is TGTGCCAGCAGGCCAGGGTCGAATCAGCCCCAGCATTTT. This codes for CASRPGSNQPQHF.

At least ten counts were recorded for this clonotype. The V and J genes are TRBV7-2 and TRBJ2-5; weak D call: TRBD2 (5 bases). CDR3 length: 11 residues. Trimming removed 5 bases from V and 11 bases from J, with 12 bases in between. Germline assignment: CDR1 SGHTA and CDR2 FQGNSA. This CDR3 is CASSENLAQYF. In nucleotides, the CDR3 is TGTGCCAGCAGCGAAAATCTAGCACAGTACTTC.

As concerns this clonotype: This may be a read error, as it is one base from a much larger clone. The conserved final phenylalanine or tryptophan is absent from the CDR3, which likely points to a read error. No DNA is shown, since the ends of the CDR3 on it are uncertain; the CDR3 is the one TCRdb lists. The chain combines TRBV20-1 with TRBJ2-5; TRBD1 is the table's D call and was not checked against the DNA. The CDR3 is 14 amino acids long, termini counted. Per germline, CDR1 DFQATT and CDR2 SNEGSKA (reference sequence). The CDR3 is CSARPGRHQETRYL.

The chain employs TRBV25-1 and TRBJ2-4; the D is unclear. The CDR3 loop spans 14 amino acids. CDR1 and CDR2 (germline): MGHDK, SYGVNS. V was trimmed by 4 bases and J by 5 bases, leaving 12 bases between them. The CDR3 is CASSVRDEENIQYF. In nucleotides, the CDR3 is TGTGCCAGCAGTGTACGCGACGAGGAAAACATTCAGTACTTC.

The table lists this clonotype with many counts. The CDR3, as DNA: TGCAGTGCTCGGCAGACAGGGATTACTGGAAACACCATATATTTT. Protein: CSARQTGITGNTIYF. The genes are TRBV20-1 and TRBJ1-3; 7 bases fit TRBD1. The CDR3 sequence is 15 residues long. V was clipped by 5 bases and J by 2 bases; unmatched bases: 9. CDR1 is DFQATT, CDR2 SNEGSKA, per germline (reference sequence).

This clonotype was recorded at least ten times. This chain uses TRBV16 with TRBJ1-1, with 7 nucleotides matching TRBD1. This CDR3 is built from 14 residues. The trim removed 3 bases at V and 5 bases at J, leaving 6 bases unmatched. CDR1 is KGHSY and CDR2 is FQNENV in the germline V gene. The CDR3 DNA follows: TGTGCCAGCAGCCAGCGGGACAGCTCGACTGAAGCTTTCTTT. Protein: CASSQRDSSTEAFF.

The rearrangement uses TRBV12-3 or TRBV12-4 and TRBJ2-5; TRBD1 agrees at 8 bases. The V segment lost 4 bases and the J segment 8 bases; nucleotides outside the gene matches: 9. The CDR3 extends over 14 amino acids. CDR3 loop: CASSSRTGKRTQYF. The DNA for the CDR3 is TGTGCCAGCAGTTCCCGGACAGGGAAACGAACCCAGTACTTC.